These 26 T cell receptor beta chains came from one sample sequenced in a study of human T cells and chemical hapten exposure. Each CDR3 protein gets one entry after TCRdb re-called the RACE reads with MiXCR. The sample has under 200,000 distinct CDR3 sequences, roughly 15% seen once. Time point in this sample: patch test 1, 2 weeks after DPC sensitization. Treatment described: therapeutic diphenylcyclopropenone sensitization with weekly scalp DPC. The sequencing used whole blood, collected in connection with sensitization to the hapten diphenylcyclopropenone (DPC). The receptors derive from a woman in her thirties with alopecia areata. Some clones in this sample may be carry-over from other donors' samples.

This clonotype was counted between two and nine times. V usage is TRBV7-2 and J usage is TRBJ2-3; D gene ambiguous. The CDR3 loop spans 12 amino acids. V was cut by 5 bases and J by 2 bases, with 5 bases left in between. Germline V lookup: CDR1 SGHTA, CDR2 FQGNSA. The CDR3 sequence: CASSMNTDTQYF. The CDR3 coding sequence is TGTGCCAGCAGCATGAACACAGATACGCAGTATTTT.

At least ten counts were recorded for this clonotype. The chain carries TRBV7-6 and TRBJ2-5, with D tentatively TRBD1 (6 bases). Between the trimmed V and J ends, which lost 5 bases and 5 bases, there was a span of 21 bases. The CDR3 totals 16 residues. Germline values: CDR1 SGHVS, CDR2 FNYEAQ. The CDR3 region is CASSPPGQPRGETQYF. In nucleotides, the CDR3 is TGTGCCAGCAGCCCCCCGGGACAACCCCGTGGGGAGACCCAGTACTTC.

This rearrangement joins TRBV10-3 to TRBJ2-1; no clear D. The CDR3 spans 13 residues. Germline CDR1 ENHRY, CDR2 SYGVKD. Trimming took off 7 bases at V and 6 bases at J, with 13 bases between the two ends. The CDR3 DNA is TGTGCCATCACCCTGAATGGTGTCAATGAGCAGTTCTTC. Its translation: CAITLNGVNEQFF.

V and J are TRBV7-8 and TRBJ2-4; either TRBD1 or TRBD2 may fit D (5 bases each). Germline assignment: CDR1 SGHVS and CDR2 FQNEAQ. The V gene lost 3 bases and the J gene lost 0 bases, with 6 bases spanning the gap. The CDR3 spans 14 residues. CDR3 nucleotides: TGTGCCAGCAGCTTCGGGACAGCCAAAAACATTCAGTACTTC. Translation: CASSFGTAKNIQYF.

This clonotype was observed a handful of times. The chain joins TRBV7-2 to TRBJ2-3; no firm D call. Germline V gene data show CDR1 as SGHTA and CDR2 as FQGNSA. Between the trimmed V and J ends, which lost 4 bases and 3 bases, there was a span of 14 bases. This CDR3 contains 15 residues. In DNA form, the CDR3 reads TGTGCCAGCAGCTCGGCCTTAACAACGACAGATACGCAGTATTTT. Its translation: CASSSALTTTDTQYF.

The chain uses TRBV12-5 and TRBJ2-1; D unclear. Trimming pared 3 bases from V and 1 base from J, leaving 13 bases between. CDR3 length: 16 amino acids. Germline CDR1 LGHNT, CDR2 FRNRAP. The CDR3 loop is CASGFGAEASYNEQFF. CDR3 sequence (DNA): TGTGCTAGTGGTTTCGGTGCCGAGGCGTCCTACAATGAGCAGTTCTTC.

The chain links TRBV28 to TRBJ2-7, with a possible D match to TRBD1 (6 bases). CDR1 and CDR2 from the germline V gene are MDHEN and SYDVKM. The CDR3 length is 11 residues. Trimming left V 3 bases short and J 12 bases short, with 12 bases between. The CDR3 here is CASSLTGQPYF. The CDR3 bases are TGTGCCAGCAGTTTGACTGGACAGCCGTACTTC.

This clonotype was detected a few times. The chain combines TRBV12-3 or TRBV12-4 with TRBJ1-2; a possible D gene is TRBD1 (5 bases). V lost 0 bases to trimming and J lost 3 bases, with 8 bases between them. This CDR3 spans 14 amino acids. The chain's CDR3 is CASSLAQGDYGYTF. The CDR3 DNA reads TGTGCCAGCAGTTTAGCTCAGGGCGACTATGGCTACACCTTC.

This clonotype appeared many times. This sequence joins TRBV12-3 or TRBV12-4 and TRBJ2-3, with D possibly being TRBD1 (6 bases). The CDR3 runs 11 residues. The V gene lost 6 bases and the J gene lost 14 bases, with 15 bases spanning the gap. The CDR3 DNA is TGTGCCAGCAGGAAAACAGGGTTCTTGTATTTT. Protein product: CASRKTGFLYF.

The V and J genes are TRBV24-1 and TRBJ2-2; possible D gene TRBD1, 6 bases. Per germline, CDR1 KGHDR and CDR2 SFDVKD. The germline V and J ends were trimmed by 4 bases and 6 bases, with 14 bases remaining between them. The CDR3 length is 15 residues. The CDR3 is CATSESRGSAGELFF. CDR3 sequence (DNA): TGTGCCACCAGTGAATCGAGGGGGAGCGCCGGGGAGCTGTTTTTT.

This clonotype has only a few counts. The CDR3 loop reads CSAVGPGTEAFF. In DNA form, the CDR3 reads TGCAGTGCAGTCGGACCTGGCACTGAAGCTTTCTTT. The chain couples TRBV20-1 to TRBJ1-1; D is unresolved. CDR3 length: 12 amino acids. V lost 6 bases, J lost 4 bases, and 12 bases lay in between. The V gene's germline CDR1 is DFQATT and CDR2 SNEGSKA (reference sequence).

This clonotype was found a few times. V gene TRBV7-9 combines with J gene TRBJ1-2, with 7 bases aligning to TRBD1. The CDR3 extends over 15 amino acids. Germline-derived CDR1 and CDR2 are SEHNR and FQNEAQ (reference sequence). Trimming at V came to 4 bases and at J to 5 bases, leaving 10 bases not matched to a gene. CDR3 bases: TGTGCCAGCAGCTCCGAGCGGGGACAGAAGTATGGCTACACCTTC. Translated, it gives CASSSERGQKYGYTF.

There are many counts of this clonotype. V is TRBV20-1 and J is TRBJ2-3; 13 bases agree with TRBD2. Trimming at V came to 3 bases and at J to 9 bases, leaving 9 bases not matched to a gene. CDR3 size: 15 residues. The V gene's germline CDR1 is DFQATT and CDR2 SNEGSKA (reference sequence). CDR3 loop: CSASPGLAGSRTQYF. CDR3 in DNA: TGCAGTGCTAGTCCGGGACTAGCGGGGTCAAGAACGCAGTATTTT.

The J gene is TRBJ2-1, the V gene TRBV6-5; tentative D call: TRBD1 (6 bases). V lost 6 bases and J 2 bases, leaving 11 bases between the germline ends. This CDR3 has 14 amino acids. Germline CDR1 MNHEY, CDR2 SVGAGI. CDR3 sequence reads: CASSQGTTYNEQFF. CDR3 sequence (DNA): TGTGCCAGCAGCCAGGGGACGACCTACAATGAGCAGTTCTTC.

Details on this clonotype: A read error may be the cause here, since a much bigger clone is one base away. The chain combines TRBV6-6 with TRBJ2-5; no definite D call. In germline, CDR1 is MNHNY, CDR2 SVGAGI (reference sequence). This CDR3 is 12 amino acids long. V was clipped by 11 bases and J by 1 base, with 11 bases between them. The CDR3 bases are TGTGCCGGCGGCACACTCCAAGAGACCCAGTACTTC. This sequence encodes CAGGTLQETQYF.

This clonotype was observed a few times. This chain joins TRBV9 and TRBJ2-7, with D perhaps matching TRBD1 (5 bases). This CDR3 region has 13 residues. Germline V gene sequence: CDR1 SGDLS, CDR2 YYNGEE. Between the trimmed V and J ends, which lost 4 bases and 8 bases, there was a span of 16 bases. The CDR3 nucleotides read TGTGCCAGCAGCCTGGGTCCTCCGGACAAGCAGTACTTC. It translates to CASSLGPPDKQYF.

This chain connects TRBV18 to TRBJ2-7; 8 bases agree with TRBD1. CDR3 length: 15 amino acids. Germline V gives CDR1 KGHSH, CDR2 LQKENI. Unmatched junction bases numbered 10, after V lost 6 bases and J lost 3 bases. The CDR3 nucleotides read TGTGCCAGCTCGACCGGGACAGGTATTATCTACGAGCAGTACTTC. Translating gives CASSTGTGIIYEQYF.

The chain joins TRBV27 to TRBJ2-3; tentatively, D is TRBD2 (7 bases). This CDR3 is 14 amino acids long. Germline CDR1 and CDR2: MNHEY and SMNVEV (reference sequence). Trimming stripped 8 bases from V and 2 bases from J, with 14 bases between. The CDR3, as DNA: TGTGCCAGCCGGGGGGCGTTTCCCACAGATACGCAGTATTTT. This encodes CASRGAFPTDTQYF.

CDR3 protein: CASSSYGNTIYF. The DNA of the CDR3 is TGTGCCAGCAGTTCTTATGGAAACACCATATATTTT. V usage is TRBV28 and J usage is TRBJ1-3; D is unresolved. The germline V gene has CDR1 MDHEN and CDR2 SYDVKM. Trimming pared 4 bases from V and 3 bases from J, leaving 4 bases between. The CDR3 loop spans 12 amino acids.

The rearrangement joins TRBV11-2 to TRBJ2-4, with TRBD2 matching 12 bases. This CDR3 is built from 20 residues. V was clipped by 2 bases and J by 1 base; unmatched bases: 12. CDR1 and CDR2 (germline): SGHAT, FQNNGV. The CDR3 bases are TGTGCCAGCAGCTTAATCTCGGGACTAGCGGGTCAGAGGGCCAAAAACATTCAGTACTTC. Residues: CASSLISGLAGQRAKNIQYF.

The CDR3 loop reads CASSLAASSDTQYF. CDR3 bases: TGCGCCAGCAGCTTGGCCGCTAGTTCAGATACGCAGTATTTT. The rearrangement links TRBV5-1 to TRBJ2-3; D not resolved. Trimming stripped 0 bases from V and 4 bases from J, with 9 bases between. Germline loops: CDR1 SGHRS, CDR2 YFSETQ. The CDR3 runs 14 residues.

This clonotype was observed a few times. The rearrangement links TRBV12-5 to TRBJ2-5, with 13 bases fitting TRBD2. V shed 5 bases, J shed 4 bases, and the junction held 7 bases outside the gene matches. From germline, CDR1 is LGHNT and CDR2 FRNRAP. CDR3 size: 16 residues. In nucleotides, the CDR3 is TGTGCTAGTGGTCAGGGACTAGCGGGAAATTCAGAGACCCAGTACTTC. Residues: CASGQGLAGNSETQYF.

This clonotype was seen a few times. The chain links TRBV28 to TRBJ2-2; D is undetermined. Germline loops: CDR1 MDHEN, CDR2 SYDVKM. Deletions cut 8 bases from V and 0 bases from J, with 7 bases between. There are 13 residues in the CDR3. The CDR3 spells CASRYANTGELFF. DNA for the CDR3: TGTGCCAGCCGATACGCGAACACCGGGGAGCTGTTTTTT.

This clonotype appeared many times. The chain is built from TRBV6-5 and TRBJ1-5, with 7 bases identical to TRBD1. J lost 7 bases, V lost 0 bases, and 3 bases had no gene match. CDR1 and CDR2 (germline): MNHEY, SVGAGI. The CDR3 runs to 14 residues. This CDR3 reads CASSYSKGAQPQHF. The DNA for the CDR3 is TGTGCCAGCAGTTACTCGAAGGGGGCGCAGCCCCAGCATTTT.

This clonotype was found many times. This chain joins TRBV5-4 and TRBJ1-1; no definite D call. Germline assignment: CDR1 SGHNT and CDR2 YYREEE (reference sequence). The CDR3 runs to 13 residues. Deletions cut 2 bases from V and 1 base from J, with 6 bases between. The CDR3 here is CASSLVANTEAFF. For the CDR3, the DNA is TGTGCCAGCAGCTTAGTGGCGAACACTGAAGCTTTCTTT.

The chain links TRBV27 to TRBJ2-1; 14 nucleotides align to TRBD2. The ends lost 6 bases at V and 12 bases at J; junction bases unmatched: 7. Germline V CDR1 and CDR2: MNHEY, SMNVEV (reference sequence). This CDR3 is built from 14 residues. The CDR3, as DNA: TGTGCCAGCAGCTACGGGACTAGCGGGAGTCGGCAGTTCTTC. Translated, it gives CASSYGTSGSRQFF.